The 4 T cell receptor beta chains below were found in one sample sequenced in a study of T cell repertoires in cytomegalovirus infection. MiXCR, applied by TCRdb to the reads, yields one record per CDR3 protein. The repertoire holds roughly 500,000 distinct CDR3 sequences, about two fifths seen once, with around 45% in the top ten. No antigen is known for these receptors. Specimen: cultured PBMCs, collected from culture after CMV antigen stimulation. The receptors derive from a human donor in good health (CMV status not recorded). Some clones in this sample may be carry-over from other donors' samples.

The chain has TRBV10-3 and TRBJ1-4, with 8 bases lining up with TRBD1. With 1 base clipped from V and 7 bases from J, the junction kept 2 bases outside the gene matches. The CDR3 is made up of 14 amino acids. Germline V CDR1 and CDR2: ENHRY, SYGVKD. The CDR3 DNA reads TGTGCCATCAGTGAGTTTCAGGGGGCTGAAAAACTGTTTTTT. Its translation is CAISEFQGAEKLFF.

The chain joins TRBV6-6 to TRBJ2-1, with 7 bases fitting TRBD2. This CDR3 contains 15 residues. Looked up from germline, CDR1 is MNHNY and CDR2 is SVGAGI (reference sequence). V lost 5 bases and J lost 9; bases outside the gene matches: 13. In DNA form, the CDR3 reads TGTGCCAGCAGTCGTGGTACCTACCCGGGAGGTGAGCAGTTCTTC. Amino acid sequence: CASSRGTYPGGEQFF.

This chain joins TRBV6-5 and TRBJ2-7, with 11 bases fitting TRBD2. J gave up 2 bases and V 0 bases, and 3 bases lay outside the gene matches. CDR3 size: 16 residues. The germline gives CDR1 MNHEY, CDR2 SVGAGI. CDR3 region: CASSYSQLAGAYEQYF. The CDR3 bases are TGTGCCAGCAGTTACTCTCAACTAGCGGGAGCCTACGAGCAGTACTTC.

This clonotype was observed a handful of times. The chain recombines TRBV7-2 with TRBJ2-2; maybe TRBD2 (5 bases). There are 15 residues in the CDR3. Germline V gene lookup returns CDR1 SGHTA and CDR2 FQGNSA. The V end lost 1 base, the J end lost 6 bases, and 12 bases lay between the germline ends. The CDR3 protein is CASSLGWGSAGELFF. The CDR3 coding sequence is TGTGCCAGCAGCTTAGGCTGGGGTAGCGCCGGGGAGCTGTTTTTT. Complete variable domain (other parts from reference TRBV7-2 and TRBJ2-2): GAGVSQSPSNKVTEKGKDVELRCDPISGHTALYWYRQSLGQGLEFLIYFQGNSAPDKSGLPSDRFSAERTGGSVSTLTIQRTQQEDSAVYLCASSLGWGSAGELFFGEGSRLTVL.